This paragraph covers one TCR beta chain sequence. The antigen is unknown. Sequenced by immunoSEQ multiplex PCR; TCRdb stores in-frame clones only, minus some. The sample lists about 60,000 clones, more than 75% occurring once. The CDR3 extends over 15 amino acids. The V and J ends lost 3 bases and 7 bases, in that order; junction bases with no gene match: 9. From germline, CDR1 is MDHEN and CDR2 SYDVKM. Excluded were patients having autoimmune disease history or systemic immunosuppression. This entry comes from a study of OX40 agonist ivuxolimab in advanced cancers. Study details: The group had a mean age of around 60 years, ranged from roughly 20 to 79, and was around 82% male. Study observations and caveats: Certain nonresponding patients likewise had low normalized T-cell clonal expansion. The antigens recognized by the expanded peripheral T cells, that is their antigen specificity, were not determined.

This sequence was found in an adult with an advanced solid tumor such as melanoma, head and neck, liver or kidney cancer. This chain uses TRBV28 with TRBJ1-5, with 7 bases that match TRBD1. This sample comprised CD4+ or CD8+ T cells sorted from blood, obtained in a trial of the OX40 agonist ivuxolimab. Here the CDR3 reads CASSLQTGASQPQHF. The CDR3 DNA reads as TGTGCCAGCAGTTTGCAAACAGGGGCAAGCCAGCCCCAGCATTTT. Drawing the rest from reference TRBV28 and TRBJ1-5, the complete variable domain is DVKVTQSSRYLVKRTGEKVFLECVQDMDHENMFWYRQDPGLGLRLIYFSYDVKMKEKGDIPEGYSVSREKKERFSLILESASTNQTSMYLCASSLQTGASQPQHFGDGTRLSIL.